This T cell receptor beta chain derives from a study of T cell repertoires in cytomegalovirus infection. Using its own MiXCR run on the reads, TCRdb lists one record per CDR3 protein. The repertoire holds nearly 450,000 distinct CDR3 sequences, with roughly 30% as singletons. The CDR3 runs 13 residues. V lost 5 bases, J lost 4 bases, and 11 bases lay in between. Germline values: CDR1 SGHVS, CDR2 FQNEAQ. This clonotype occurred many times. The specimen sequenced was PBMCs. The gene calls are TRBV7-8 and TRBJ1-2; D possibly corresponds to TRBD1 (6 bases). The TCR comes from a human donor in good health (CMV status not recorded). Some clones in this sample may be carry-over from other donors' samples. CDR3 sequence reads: CASSTRTAYGYTF. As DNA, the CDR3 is TGTGCCAGCAGCACCCGGACAGCCTATGGCTACACCTTC.